This T cell receptor (beta chain) was recorded in a study of lymphopenia after photon versus proton radiotherapy. Notes on the study in general: After the lymphocyte nadir, photon-treated repertoires showed oligoclonal expansion, especially of CD8+ Temra cells.

TCRdb keeps only in-frame clones here, not all; method: immunoSEQ multiplex PCR. The repertoire consists of 24,000 or so clones, with about 80% occurring once and the leading ten covering roughly 24%. This clone appeared a few times. The antigen remains unidentified. Looked up from germline, CDR1 is GTSNPN and CDR2 is SVGIG (reference sequence). This CDR3 is 15 amino acids long. Unmatched junction bases numbered 3, after V lost 3 bases and J lost 5 bases. The chain uses TRBV30 and TRBJ2-3; 15 positions agree with TRBD2. This sample comprised peripheral blood, obtained from a patient treated with photon-based radiotherapy. This receptor was obtained from a man in his forties with gastric cancer. For the CDR3, the DNA is TGTGCCTGGAGGGCGGGACTAGCGGGGGGAGATACGCAGTATTTT. Translated, it gives CAWRAGLAGGDTQYF.